These 29 T cell receptor beta chains came from one sample sequenced in a study of CD8 T cells in ankylosing spondylitis. TCRdb independently ran MiXCR on the 5' RACE reads; one entry per CDR3 protein. The sample comprises 250,000 or so distinct CDR3 sequences, around 25% of which are singletons, and 0.5% to 0.75% rests with the top ten. Material: blood, either unsorted or a sorted T cell fraction (not recorded which). These receptors came from a male donor with ankylosing spondylitis or in good health (not recorded which).

This clonotype was observed many times. The chain uses TRBV2 and TRBJ2-3; D call uncertain. In germline, CDR1 is SNHLY, CDR2 FYNNEI. CDR3 length equals 12 residues. Trimming took 5 bases from V and 6 from J, leaving 9 bases between them. The CDR3 DNA follows: TGTGCCAGCAGTCCAGATTCTGATACGCAGTATTTT. It yields the protein CASSPDSDTQYF. Filled out from reference TRBV2 and TRBJ2-3, the complete variable domain reads EPEVTQTPSHQVTQMGQEVILRCVPISNHLYFYWYRQILGQKVEFLVSFYNNEISEKSEIFDDQFSVERPDGSNFTLKIRSTKLEDSAMYFCASSPDSDTQYFGPGTRLTVL.

This clonotype has a handful of counts. This chain connects TRBV10-3 to TRBJ2-5, with a weak D call TRBD2 (6 bases). The CDR3 has 12 amino acids. Per the germline V gene, CDR1 is ENHRY and CDR2 is SYGVKD. Trimming stripped 10 bases from V and 3 bases from J, with 12 bases between. The CDR3 region is CATSIAEETQYF. The CDR3 DNA is TGTGCCACTTCGATAGCGGAAGAGACCCAGTACTTC.

This clonotype was picked up a small number of times. The V call is TRBV20-1, the J call TRBJ1-6; a possible D gene is TRBD1 (5 bases). The CDR3 has 14 amino acids. From germline, CDR1 is DFQATT and CDR2 SNEGSKA (reference sequence). V was clipped by 2 bases and J by 5 bases, with 10 bases between them. The CDR3 nucleotides are TGCAGTGCTAGAAAAGGGGTTGATAATTCACCCCTCCACTTT. Residues: CSARKGVDNSPLHF.

This clonotype was found a few times. The gene calls are TRBV28 and TRBJ2-3; 8 nucleotides agree with TRBD2. J lost 0 bases, V lost 7 bases, and 6 bases had no gene match. Germline CDR1 reads MDHEN; CDR2 reads SYDVKM. The CDR3 consists of 15 residues. CDR3 DNA sequence: TGTGCCAGCACCTCGGGGGGGGGAAGCACAGATACGCAGTATTTT. Translating it yields CASTSGGGSTDTQYF.

This clonotype was seen more than once but under ten times. This chain connects TRBV7-9 to TRBJ2-3; D not resolved. Trimming took off 5 bases at V and 0 bases at J, with 9 bases between the two ends. The CDR3 totals 14 residues. CDR1 and CDR2 (germline): SEHNR, FQNEAQ (reference sequence). CDR3 in amino acids: CASSPRGSTDTQYF. CDR3 in DNA: TGTGCCAGCAGCCCTCGAGGAAGCACAGATACGCAGTATTTT.

At least ten counts were recorded for this clonotype. The chain uses TRBV5-1 and TRBJ1-3, with 10 bases lining up with TRBD1. The V gene end was trimmed by 4 bases and the J gene end by 4 bases; junction bases not matched to a gene: 5. This CDR3 is 15 amino acids long. Germline V lookup: CDR1 SGHRS, CDR2 YFSETQ. For the CDR3, the DNA is TGCGCCAGCAGCGGGGGACAGGGGACAGGAAACACCATATATTTT. Translated, it gives CASSGGQGTGNTIYF.

This clonotype was picked up a small number of times. The chain links TRBV5-5 to TRBJ2-7, with D unclear. CDR1 is SGHKS and CDR2 is YYEKEE in the germline V gene (reference sequence). This CDR3 spans 16 amino acids. The germline V and J ends were trimmed by 4 bases and 0 bases, with 17 bases remaining between them. This chain's CDR3 is CASSPLTRSHSYEQYF. The DNA for the CDR3 is TGTGCCAGCAGCCCGTTGACCCGCTCCCACTCCTACGAGCAGTACTTC.

This clonotype was seen many times. This chain joins TRBV5-1 and TRBJ1-1; weak D call: TRBD1 (6 bases). The CDR3 spans 15 residues. Germline loops: CDR1 SGHRS, CDR2 YFSETQ. With 4 bases removed from V and 6 bases from J, the gap between germline ends came to 19 bases. CDR3 protein: CASSPGQGKGSEAFF. The CDR3 DNA is TGCGCCAGCAGCCCCGGGCAGGGGAAAGGGTCTGAAGCTTTCTTT.

The chain links TRBV9 to TRBJ2-7; TRBD1 matches 11 bases. Losses at the gene ends were 3 bases for V and 4 bases for J; bases not matched to a gene: 6. The CDR3 has 15 amino acids. The germline gives CDR1 SGDLS, CDR2 YYNGEE. Written as DNA, the CDR3 is TGTGCCAGCAGCGAACGGGGACAGGGGGTTTACGAGCAGTACTTC. This sequence encodes CASSERGQGVYEQYF.

This clonotype was observed a handful of times. The V gene is TRBV3-1, the J gene TRBJ2-1, with 11 bases fitting TRBD1. V lost 1 base, J lost 3 bases, and 5 bases stayed unmatched. CDR1 LGHDT and CDR2 YNNKEL come from the germline V gene (reference sequence). CDR3 length: 17 amino acids. The CDR3 here is CASSQVGGTGGYNEQFF. The CDR3 DNA reads as TGTGCCAGCAGCCAAGTGGGTGGGACAGGGGGCTACAATGAGCAGTTCTTC.

The chain uses TRBV12-3 or TRBV12-4 and TRBJ2-1, with a weak D call TRBD2 (5 bases). The CDR3 has 12 residues. V lost 5 bases, J lost 8 bases, and 10 bases lay in between. CDR3 protein: CASSLLGDEQFF. In DNA form, the CDR3 reads TGTGCCAGCAGTCTGCTCGGGGATGAGCAGTTCTTC.

This clonotype was seen a few times. The V and J genes are TRBV20-1 and TRBJ1-1; TRBD1 agrees at 9 bases. V dropped 6 bases and J dropped 1; count of bases not matched to a gene: 3. Germline CDR1 reads DFQATT; CDR2 reads SNEGSKA (reference sequence). The CDR3 extends over 13 amino acids. CDR3 region: CSAGTGTNTEAFF. CDR3 coding DNA: TGCAGTGCCGGGACAGGGACGAACACTGAAGCTTTCTTT.

This clonotype was observed a few times. The chain combines TRBV20-1 with TRBJ2-1, with 12 bases that match TRBD2. Germline trimming cut 0 bases from V and 7 bases from J; bases unmatched to any gene: 10. CDR1 and CDR2 (germline): DFQATT, SNEGSKA (reference sequence). The CDR3 is 17 amino acids. The CDR3 DNA reads as TGCAGTGCTAGAGATGGGCCTAGCGGGGGGGCTGGGAATGAGCAGTTCTTC. Translating gives CSARDGPSGGAGNEQFF.

The gene calls are TRBV20-1 and TRBJ2-3; the D gene could be TRBD1 or TRBD2 (6 bases each). The CDR3 is made up of 20 amino acids. Looked up from germline, CDR1 is DFQATT and CDR2 is SNEGSKA (reference sequence). V was clipped by 2 bases and J by 0 bases, with 27 bases between them. CDR3 residues: CSARPPPASRDIGSTDTQYF. CDR3 DNA sequence: TGCAGTGCTAGACCACCCCCTGCCTCGCGGGACATCGGCAGCACAGATACGCAGTATTTT.

This clonotype was seen many times. The chain carries TRBV5-6 and TRBJ2-7; D gene unclear. Trimming took off 3 bases at V and 0 bases at J, with 19 bases between the two ends. Germline CDR1 and CDR2: SGHDT and YYEEEE. This CDR3 is 17 amino acids long. The CDR3 region has the DNA TGTGCCAGCAGCTCCGCTTACCGGGTCTCCAGCTCCTACGAGCAGTACTTC. Its protein is CASSSAYRVSSSYEQYF.

The gene calls are TRBV20-1 and TRBJ2-5; 11 bases agree with TRBD2. V was clipped by 4 bases and J by 4 bases; unmatched bases: 14. Germline CDR1 is DFQATT and CDR2 is SNEGSKA (reference sequence). The CDR3 is 17 residues long. This CDR3 reads CSATMPLRLAGSETQYF. CDR3 nucleotide sequence: TGCAGTGCTACCATGCCACTCAGACTAGCGGGGTCAGAGACCCAGTACTTC.

The DNA for the CDR3 is TGTGCCAGCAGTGCCGAGGGTCCAGATACGCAGTATTTT. Translation gives CASSAEGPDTQYF. The J gene is TRBJ2-3, the V gene TRBV6-6, with D possibly matching TRBD2 (5 bases). CDR3 length: 13 amino acids. Trimming cost V 5 bases and J 4 bases, with 10 bases left between them. Germline lookup yields CDR1 MNHNY and CDR2 SVGAGI (reference sequence).

This clonotype appeared a few times. The CDR3 sequence: CATRGEGADTQYF. In nucleotides, the CDR3 is TGCGCCACCCGGGGAGAGGGGGCTGATACGCAGTATTTT. This sequence joins TRBV10-1 and TRBJ2-3; 7 nucleotides match TRBD1. The V and J ends lost 10 bases and 6 bases, in that order; junction bases with no gene match: 10. Germline loops: CDR1 WNHNN, CDR2 SYGVQD (reference sequence). The CDR3 extends over 13 amino acids.

This clonotype was seen many times. The V call is TRBV12-3 or TRBV12-4, the J call TRBJ2-2; D gene ambiguous. This CDR3 region has 15 residues. V lost 5 bases to trimming and J lost 1 base, with 11 bases between them. The CDR3 sequence: CASSGGPLNTGELFF. The CDR3 coding sequence is TGTGCCAGCAGTGGCGGACCGCTGAACACCGGGGAGCTGTTTTTT.

This clonotype has a count of ten or more. The chain has TRBV29-1 and TRBJ1-2; possible D gene TRBD1, 5 bases. The CDR3 length is 12 residues. V was trimmed by 7 bases and J by 5 bases, leaving 14 bases between them. CDR1 SQVTM and CDR2 ANQGSEA come from the germline V gene. The CDR3 is CSAKTESYGYTF. The CDR3 DNA reads as TGCAGCGCCAAGACAGAGTCATATGGCTACACCTTC.

This clonotype was seen at least ten times. The V call is TRBV7-3, the J call TRBJ2-1; tentatively, D is TRBD2 (6 bases). V lost 3 bases and J lost 6, with 9 bases in between. The CDR3 has 13 residues. The germline CDR1 and CDR2 sequences are SGHTA and FQGTGA. Here the CDR3 reads CASSLGLVNEQFF. In nucleotides, the CDR3 is TGTGCCAGCAGCTTGGGACTCGTCAATGAGCAGTTCTTC.

This clonotype has a handful of counts. The chain combines TRBV20-1 with TRBJ2-3, with 14 bases aligning to TRBD2. The V and J ends lost 1 base and 2 bases, in that order; junction bases with no gene match: 2. Germline V gene sequence: CDR1 DFQATT, CDR2 SNEGSKA (reference sequence). The CDR3 loop spans 16 amino acids. CDR3 amino acids: CSARGLAGGITDTQYF. The CDR3 DNA reads as TGCAGTGCTAGAGGACTAGCGGGGGGGATCACAGATACGCAGTATTTT.

The CDR3 is CASSELGLGGEQFF. For the CDR3, the DNA is TGTGCCAGCAGTGAACTCGGACTCGGGGGTGAGCAGTTCTTC. V gene TRBV6-1 combines with J gene TRBJ2-1; tentative D call: TRBD2 (6 bases). The CDR3 runs 14 residues. The V and J ends lost 2 bases and 9 bases respectively, with 14 bases between them. Germline V gene sequence: CDR1 MNHNS, CDR2 SASEGT.

This clonotype was counted at least ten times. The gene calls are TRBV5-1 and TRBJ2-5; TRBD2 matches 12 bases. Germline V gene data show CDR1 as SGHRS and CDR2 as YFSETQ. This CDR3 has 14 amino acids. With 3 bases clipped from V and 5 bases from J, the junction kept 2 bases outside the gene matches. The CDR3 region has the DNA TGCGCCAGCAGCTCTAGCGGGGGGGGCGAGACCCAGTACTTC. Protein sequence: CASSSSGGGETQYF.

This clonotype was recorded many times. The V and J genes are TRBV20-1 and TRBJ2-7; 12 bases are shared with TRBD2. The CDR3 consists of 16 residues. CDR1 is DFQATT and CDR2 is SNEGSKA in the germline V gene (reference sequence). V shed 6 bases, J shed 3 bases, and the junction held 12 bases outside the gene matches. The CDR3 DNA follows: TGCAGTGCCAACAAACTCCAGACTAGCGGGGGCTACGAGCAGTACTTC. Translated: CSANKLQTSGGYEQYF.

This clonotype was picked up a small number of times. V is TRBV25-1 and J is TRBJ2-1; 7 bases line up with TRBD2. Germline V gene lookup returns CDR1 MGHDK and CDR2 SYGVNS. The CDR3 covers 13 residues. Trimming at V came to 7 bases and at J to 8 bases, leaving 8 bases not matched to a gene. The CDR3 DNA is TGTGCCAGCACCCCTAGGGCGGGGGATGAGCAGTTCTTC. Its protein product is CASTPRAGDEQFF. Full variable domain (rest looked up from reference TRBV25-1 and TRBJ2-1): EADIYQTPRYLVIGTGKKITLECSQTMGHDKMYWYQQDPGMELHLIHYSYGVNSTEKGDLSSESTVSRIRTEHFPLTLESARPSHTSQYLCASTPRAGDEQFFGPGTRLTVL.

The J gene is TRBJ2-3, the V gene TRBV20-1; the match to TRBD2 covers 11 bases. This CDR3 is built from 14 residues. The junction had 3 bases not matched to a gene; V was cut back by 4 bases and J by 3 bases. Per germline, CDR1 DFQATT and CDR2 SNEGSKA (reference sequence). The CDR3 spells CSAITSGGTDTQYF. The CDR3 coding sequence is TGCAGTGCTATAACTAGCGGGGGAACAGATACGCAGTATTTT.

This clonotype has a count of ten or more. This chain uses TRBV6-1 with TRBJ1-4; D gene unclear. CDR1 is MNHNS, CDR2 SASEGT, per germline. With 2 bases removed from V and 8 bases from J, the gap between germline ends came to 12 bases. This CDR3 has 14 residues. The CDR3 reads CASSELQLGEKLFF. CDR3 nucleotide sequence: TGTGCCAGCAGTGAACTGCAGTTGGGAGAAAAACTGTTTTTT.

The sample holds a few counts of this clonotype. The V call is TRBV29-1, the J call TRBJ2-5; 14 bases agree with TRBD2. The length of the CDR3 is 18 residues. CDR1 is SQVTM, CDR2 ANQGSEA, per germline. V was clipped by 3 bases and J by 6 bases; unmatched bases: 15. The CDR3 loop reads CSVERPVTSGGEVKTQYF. As DNA, the CDR3 is TGCAGCGTTGAGAGGCCCGTGACTAGCGGGGGGGAAGTAAAGACCCAGTACTTC.